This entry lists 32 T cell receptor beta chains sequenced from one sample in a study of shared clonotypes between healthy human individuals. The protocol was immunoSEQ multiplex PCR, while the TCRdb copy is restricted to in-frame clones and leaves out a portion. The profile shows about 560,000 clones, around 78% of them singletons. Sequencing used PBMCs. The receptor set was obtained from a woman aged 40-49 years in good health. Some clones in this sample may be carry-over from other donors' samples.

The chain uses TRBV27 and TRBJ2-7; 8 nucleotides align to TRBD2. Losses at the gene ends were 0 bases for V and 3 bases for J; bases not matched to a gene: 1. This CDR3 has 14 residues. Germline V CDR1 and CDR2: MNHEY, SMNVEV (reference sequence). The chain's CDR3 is CASSLSGLVYEQYF. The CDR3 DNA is TGTGCCAGCAGTTTATCGGGACTAGTCTACGAGCAGTACTTC.

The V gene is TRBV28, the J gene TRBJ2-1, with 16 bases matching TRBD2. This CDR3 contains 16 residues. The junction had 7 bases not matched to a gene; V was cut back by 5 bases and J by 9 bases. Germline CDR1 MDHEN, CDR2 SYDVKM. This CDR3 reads CASSTGTSGRGGEQFF. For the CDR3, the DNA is TGTGCCAGCAGTACCGGGACTAGCGGGAGGGGCGGTGAGCAGTTCTTC.

CDR3 protein: CASSSLFRLSTDTQYF. The CDR3 nucleotides read TGTGCCAGCAGCTCCCTCTTTCGCCTTAGCACAGATACGCAGTATTTT. The chain employs TRBV5-7 and TRBJ2-3; no clear D gene. TRBV5-7 is an open reading frame, and its role is uncertain. There are 16 residues in the CDR3. V lost 3 bases and J 0 bases, leaving 14 bases between the germline ends.

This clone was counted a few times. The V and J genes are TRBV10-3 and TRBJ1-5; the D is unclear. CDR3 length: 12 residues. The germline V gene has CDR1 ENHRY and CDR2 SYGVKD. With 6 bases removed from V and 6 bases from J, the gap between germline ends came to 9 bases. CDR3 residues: CAISTEGQPQHF. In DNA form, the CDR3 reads TGTGCCATCAGCACGGAAGGTCAGCCCCAGCATTTT.

The CDR3 reads CASSLTRTNTEAFF. As DNA, the CDR3 is TGTGCCAGCAGTTTGACAAGAACGAACACTGAAGCTTTCTTT. This chain uses TRBV27 with TRBJ1-1; D unresolved. The CDR3 consists of 14 residues. From germline, CDR1 is MNHEY and CDR2 SMNVEV (reference sequence). V was trimmed by 3 bases and J by 1 base, leaving 9 bases between them.

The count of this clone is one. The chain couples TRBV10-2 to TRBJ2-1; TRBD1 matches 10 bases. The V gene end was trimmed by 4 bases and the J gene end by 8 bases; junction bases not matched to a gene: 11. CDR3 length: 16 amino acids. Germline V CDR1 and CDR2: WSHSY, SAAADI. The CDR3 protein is CASSAGRGQGIDEQFF. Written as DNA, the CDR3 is TGCGCCAGCAGTGCCGGACGGGGACAGGGGATCGATGAGCAGTTCTTC.

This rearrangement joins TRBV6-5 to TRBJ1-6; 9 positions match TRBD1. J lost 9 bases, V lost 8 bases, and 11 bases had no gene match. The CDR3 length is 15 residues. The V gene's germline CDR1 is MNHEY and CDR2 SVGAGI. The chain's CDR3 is CASGPRTGDSSPLHF. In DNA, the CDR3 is TGTGCCAGCGGCCCCCGGACAGGGGATTCTTCACCCCTCCACTTT.

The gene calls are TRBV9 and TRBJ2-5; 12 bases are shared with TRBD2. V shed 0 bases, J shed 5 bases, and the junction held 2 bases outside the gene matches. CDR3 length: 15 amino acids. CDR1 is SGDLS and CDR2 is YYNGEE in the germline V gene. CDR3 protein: CASSVETSGGETQYF. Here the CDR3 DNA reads TGTGCCAGCAGCGTAGAAACTAGCGGGGGGGAGACCCAGTACTTC. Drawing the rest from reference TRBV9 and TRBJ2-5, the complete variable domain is DSGVTQTPKHLITATGQRVTLRCSPRSGDLSVYWYQQSLDQGLQFLIQYYNGEERAKGNILERFSAQQFPDLHSELNLSSLELGDSALYFCASSVETSGGETQYFGPGTRLLVL.

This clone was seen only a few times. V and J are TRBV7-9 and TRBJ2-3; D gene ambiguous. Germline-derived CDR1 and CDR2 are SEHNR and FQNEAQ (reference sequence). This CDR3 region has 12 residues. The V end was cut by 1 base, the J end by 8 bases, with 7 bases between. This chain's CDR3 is CASSLDRSTQYF. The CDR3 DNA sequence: TGTGCCAGCAGCTTAGATCGGTCTACGCAGTATTTT.

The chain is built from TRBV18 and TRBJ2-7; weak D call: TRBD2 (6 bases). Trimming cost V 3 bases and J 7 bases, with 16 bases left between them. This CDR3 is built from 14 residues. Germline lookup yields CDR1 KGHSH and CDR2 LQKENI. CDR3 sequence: CASSPGLIAWEQYF. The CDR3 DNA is TGTGCCAGCTCACCGGGACTGATTGCCTGGGAGCAGTACTTC.

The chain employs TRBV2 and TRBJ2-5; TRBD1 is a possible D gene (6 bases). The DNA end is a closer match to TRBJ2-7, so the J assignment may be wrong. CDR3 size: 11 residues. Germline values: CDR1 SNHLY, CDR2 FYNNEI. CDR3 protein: CASSGQYEQYF. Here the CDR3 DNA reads TGTGCCAGCAGCGGACAGTACGAGCAGTACTTC.

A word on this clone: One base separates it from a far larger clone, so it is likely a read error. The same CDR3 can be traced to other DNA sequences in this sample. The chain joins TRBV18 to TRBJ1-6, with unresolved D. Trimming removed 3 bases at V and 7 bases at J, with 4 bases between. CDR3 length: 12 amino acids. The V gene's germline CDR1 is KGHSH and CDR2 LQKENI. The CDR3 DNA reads TGTGCCAGCTCACCTGGGAATTCACCCCTCCACTTT. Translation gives CASSPGNSPLHF.

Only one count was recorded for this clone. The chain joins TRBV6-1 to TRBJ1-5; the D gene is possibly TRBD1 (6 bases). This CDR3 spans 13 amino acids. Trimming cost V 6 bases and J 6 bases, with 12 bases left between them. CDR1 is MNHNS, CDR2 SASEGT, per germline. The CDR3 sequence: CASRRQASQPQHF. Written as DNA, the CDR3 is TGTGCCAGCAGAAGACAGGCTTCTCAGCCCCAGCATTTT.

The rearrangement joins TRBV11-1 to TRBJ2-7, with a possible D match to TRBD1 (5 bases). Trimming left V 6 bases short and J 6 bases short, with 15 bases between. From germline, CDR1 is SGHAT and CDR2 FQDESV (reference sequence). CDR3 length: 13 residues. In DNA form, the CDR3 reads TGTGCCAGCAGTCCAGGGCTGGGGCCCGAGCAGTACTTC. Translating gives CASSPGLGPEQYF.

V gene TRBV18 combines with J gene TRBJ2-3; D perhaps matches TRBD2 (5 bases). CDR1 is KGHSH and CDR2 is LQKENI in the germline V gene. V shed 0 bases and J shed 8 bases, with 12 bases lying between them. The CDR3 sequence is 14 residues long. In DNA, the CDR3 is TGTGCCAGCTCACCACCTCCGGCGAGCGGTACGCAGTATTTT. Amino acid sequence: CASSPPPASGTQYF.

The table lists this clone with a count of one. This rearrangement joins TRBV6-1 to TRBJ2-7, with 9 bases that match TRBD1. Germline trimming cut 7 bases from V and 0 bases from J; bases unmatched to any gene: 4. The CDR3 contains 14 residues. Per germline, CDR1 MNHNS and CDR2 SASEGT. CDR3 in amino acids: CASTRTGASYEQYF. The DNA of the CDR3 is TGTGCCAGCACAAGGACAGGGGCCTCCTACGAGCAGTACTTC.

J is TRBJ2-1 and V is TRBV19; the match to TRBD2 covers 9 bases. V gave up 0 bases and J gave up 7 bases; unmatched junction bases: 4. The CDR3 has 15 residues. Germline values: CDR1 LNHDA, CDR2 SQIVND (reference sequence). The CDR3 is CASSIDLLAGNEQFF. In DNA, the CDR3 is TGTGCCAGTAGTATAGATCTCCTAGCGGGGAATGAGCAGTTCTTC. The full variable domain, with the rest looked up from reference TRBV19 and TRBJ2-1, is DGGITQSPKYLFRKEGQNVTLSCEQNLNHDAMYWYRQDPGQGLRLIYYSQIVNDFQKGDIAEGYSVSREKKESFPLTVTSAQKNPTAFYLCASSIDLLAGNEQFFGPGTRLTVL.

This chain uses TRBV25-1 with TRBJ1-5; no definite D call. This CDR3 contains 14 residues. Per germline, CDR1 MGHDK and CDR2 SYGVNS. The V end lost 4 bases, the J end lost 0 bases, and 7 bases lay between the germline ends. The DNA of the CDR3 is TGTGCCAGCAGTGTGACACATAGCAATCAGCCCCAGCATTTT. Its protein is CASSVTHSNQPQHF.

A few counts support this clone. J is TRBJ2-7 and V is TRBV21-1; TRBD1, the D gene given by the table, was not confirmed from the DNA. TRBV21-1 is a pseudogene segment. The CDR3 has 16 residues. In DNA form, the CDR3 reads TGTGCCAGCAGCCCTGACAGTTTTACAGACCCCTACGAGCAGTACTTC. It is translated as CASSPDSFTDPYEQYF.

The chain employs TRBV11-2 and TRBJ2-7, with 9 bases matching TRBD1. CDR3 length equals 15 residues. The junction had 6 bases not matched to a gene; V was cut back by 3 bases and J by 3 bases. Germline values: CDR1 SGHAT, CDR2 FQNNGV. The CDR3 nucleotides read TGTGCCAGCAGCTTTGGACAGGGGCTGGGCTACGAGCAGTACTTC. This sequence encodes CASSFGQGLGYEQYF. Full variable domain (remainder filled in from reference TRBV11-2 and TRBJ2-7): EAGVAQSPRYKIIEKRQSVAFWCNPISGHATLYWYQQILGQGPKLLIQFQNNGVVDDSQLPKDRFSAERLKGVDSTLKIQPAKLEDSAVYLCASSFGQGLGYEQYFGPGTRLTVT.

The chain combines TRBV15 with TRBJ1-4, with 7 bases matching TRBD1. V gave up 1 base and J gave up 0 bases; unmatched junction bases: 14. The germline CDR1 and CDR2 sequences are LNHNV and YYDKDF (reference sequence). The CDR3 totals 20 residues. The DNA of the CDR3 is TGTGCCACCAGCAGAGGGCGTTGGGACAGTGGTACTACAACTAATGAAAAACTGTTTTTT. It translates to CATSRGRWDSGTTTNEKLFF.

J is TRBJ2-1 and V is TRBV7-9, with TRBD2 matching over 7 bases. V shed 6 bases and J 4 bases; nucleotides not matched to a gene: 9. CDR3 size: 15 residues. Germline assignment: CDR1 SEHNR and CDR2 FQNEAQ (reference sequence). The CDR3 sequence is CASSHTTSRYNEQFF. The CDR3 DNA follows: TGTGCCAGCAGTCATACGACTAGCAGGTACAATGAGCAGTTCTTC. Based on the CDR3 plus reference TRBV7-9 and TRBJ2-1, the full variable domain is DTGVSQNPRHKITKRGQNVTFRCDPISEHNRLYWYRQTLGQGPEFLTYFQNEAQLEKSRLLSDRFSAERPKGSFSTLEIQRTEQGDSAMYLCASSHTTSRYNEQFFGPGTRLTVL.

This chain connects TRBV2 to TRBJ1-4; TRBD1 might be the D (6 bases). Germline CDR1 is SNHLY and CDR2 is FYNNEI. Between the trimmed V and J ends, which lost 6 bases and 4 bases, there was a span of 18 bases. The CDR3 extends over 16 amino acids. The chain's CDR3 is CASSAPGVRGNEKLFF. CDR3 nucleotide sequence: TGTGCCAGCAGCGCCCCCGGGGTCAGGGGTAATGAAAAACTGTTTTTT.

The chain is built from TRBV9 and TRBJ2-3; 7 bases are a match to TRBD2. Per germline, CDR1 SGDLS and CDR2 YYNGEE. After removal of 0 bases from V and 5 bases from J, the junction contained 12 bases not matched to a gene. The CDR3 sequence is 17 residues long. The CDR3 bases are TGTGCCAGCAGCGTAGATCCTCGCGGGAGTCAAGGAGATACGCAGTATTTT. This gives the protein CASSVDPRGSQGDTQYF.

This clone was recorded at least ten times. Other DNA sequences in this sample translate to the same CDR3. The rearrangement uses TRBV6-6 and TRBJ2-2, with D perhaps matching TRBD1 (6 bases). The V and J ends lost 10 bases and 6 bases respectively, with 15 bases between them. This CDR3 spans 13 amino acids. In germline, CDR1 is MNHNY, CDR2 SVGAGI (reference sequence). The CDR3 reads CATHRAEAGELFF. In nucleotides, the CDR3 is TGTGCCACCCACAGGGCGGAGGCCGGGGAGCTGTTTTTT.

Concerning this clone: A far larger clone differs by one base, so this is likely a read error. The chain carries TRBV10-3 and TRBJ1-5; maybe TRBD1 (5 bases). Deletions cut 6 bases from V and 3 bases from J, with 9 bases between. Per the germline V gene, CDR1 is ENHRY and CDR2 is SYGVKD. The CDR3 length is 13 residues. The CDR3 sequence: CAISLDNNQPQHF. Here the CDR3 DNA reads TGTGCCATCAGCCTGGACAACAATCAGCCCCAGCATTTT.

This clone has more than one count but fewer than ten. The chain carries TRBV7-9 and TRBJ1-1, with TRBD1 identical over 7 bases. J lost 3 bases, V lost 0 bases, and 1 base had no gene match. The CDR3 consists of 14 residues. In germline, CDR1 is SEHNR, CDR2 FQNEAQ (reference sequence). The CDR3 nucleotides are TGTGCCAGCAGCTTAGCGGGACAGCACACTGAAGCTTTCTTT. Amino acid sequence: CASSLAGQHTEAFF. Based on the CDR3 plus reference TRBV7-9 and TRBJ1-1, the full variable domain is DTGVSQNPRHKITKRGQNVTFRCDPISEHNRLYWYRQTLGQGPEFLTYFQNEAQLEKSRLLSDRFSAERPKGSFSTLEIQRTEQGDSAMYLCASSLAGQHTEAFFGQGTRLTVV.

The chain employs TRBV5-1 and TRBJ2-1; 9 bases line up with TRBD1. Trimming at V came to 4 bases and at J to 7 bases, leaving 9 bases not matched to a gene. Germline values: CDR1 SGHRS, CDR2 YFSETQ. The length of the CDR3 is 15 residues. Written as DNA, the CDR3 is TGCGCCAGCAGCCCATCCGGGACAGGGATGAATGAGCAGTTCTTC. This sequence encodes CASSPSGTGMNEQFF. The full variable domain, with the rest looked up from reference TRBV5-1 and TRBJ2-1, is KAGVTQTPRYLIKTRGQQVTLSCSPISGHRSVSWYQQTPGQGLQFLFEYFSETQRNKGNFPGRFSGRQFSNSRSEMNVSTLELGDSALYLCASSPSGTGMNEQFFGPGTRLTVL.

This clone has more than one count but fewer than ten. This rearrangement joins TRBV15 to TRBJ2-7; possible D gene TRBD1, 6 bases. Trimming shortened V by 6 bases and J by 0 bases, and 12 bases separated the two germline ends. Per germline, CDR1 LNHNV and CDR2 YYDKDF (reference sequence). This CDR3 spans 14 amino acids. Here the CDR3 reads CATSFTGSSYEQYF. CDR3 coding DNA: TGTGCCACCAGTTTCACAGGGAGCTCCTACGAGCAGTACTTC.

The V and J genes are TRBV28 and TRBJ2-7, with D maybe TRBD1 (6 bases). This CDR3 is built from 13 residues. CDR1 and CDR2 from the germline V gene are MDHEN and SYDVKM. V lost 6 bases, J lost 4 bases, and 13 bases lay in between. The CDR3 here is CASRTYRVYEQYF. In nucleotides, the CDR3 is TGTGCCAGCAGGACCTACAGGGTTTACGAGCAGTACTTC.

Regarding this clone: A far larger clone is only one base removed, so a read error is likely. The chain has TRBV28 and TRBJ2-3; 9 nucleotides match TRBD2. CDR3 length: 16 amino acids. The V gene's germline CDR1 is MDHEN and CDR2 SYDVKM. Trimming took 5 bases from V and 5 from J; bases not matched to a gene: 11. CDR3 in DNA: TGTGCCAGCAGTACCCCAGCGGGAGGAGCAATAGATACGCAGTATTTT. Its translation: CASSTPAGGAIDTQYF.

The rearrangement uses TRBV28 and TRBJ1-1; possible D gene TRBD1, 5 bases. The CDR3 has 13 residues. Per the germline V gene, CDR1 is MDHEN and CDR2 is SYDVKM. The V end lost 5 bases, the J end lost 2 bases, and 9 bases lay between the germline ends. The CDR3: CASSPGVNTEAFF. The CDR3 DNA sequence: TGTGCCAGCAGTCCGGGGGTAAACACTGAAGCTTTCTTT.